The subject of this entry is one TCR beta chain. The data are from a study of Graves' ophthalmopathy and Graves' hyperthyroidism. Study details: Sampling took place at initial diagnosis, with peripheral blood obtained before any treatment.

Where ophthalmopathy was absent within 18 months of follow-up, hyperthyroidism was stable. Aged 18 to 65, hyperthyroidism patients had been newly diagnosed, with under 2 months' duration. V lost 3 bases to trimming and J lost 6 bases, with 8 bases between them. Germline assignment: CDR1 KGHSH and CDR2 LQKENI. This CDR3 comprises 12 residues. Amplified material comprised TCR beta CDR3 regions derived from RNA transcripts. HTBI primers primed a first-round RT-PCR, and a second-round multiplex PCR followed. TCRdb re-called the multiplex PCR reads with MiXCR, one entry per CDR3 protein. The sample lists hundreds of thousands of distinct CDR3 sequences, around 20% seen once, with 2.5% to 3.5% in the top ten.

The TCR sequence derives from a woman under 30 with stable Graves' hyperthyroidism. The chain employs TRBV18 and TRBJ1-2; D is unclear. The sample was peripheral blood. CDR3 nucleotides: TGTGCCAGCTCACCGACTGTAGATGGCTACACCTTC. It is translated as CASSPTVDGYTF.